The 13 T cell receptor beta chains reported below all come from one sample, sequenced in a study of tumor and adjacent non-tumor tissue in lung cancer. No cell sorting was done before RNA was extracted from the tissue. Distant lung tissue was collected more than 3 cm away from the tumor edge. Three rounds of nested PCR, following a modified ARM-PCR protocol, produced the TCRbeta library. TCRdb analysed the multiplex PCR reads with MiXCR anew, one entry per CDR3 protein. The table shows around 80,000 distinct CDR3 sequences, with roughly 80% occurring only once. Sequenced input: distant non-tumor lung tissue. The receptors were sampled from a man aged 55-75 years with non-small cell lung cancer.

To note about this clonotype: A junction end diverges from the germline sequence, so it may reflect a read error. The chain uses TRBV6-6 and TRBJ1-6; 7 nucleotides align to TRBD1. This CDR3 is built from 15 residues. Germline CDR1 reads MNHNY; CDR2 reads SVGAGI (reference sequence). The CDR3: CASSYQTGSNSPLHF. The DNA of the CDR3 is TGTGCTAGCAGTTACCAGACAGGGTCCAATTCACCCCTCCACTTT.

A word on this clonotype: Possible read error: a much larger clone is one base away. The chain recombines TRBV11-2 with TRBJ2-5; D may be TRBD1 or TRBD2 (5 bases each). The germline gives CDR1 SGHAT, CDR2 FQNNGV. There are 16 residues in the CDR3. In DNA, the CDR3 is TGTGCCAGCAGCGAGGGGACCGCTGAAGAGATTGAGACCCAGCACTTC. Translated, it gives CASSEGTAEEIETQHF.

The chain couples TRBV5-1 to TRBJ2-1, with 7 nucleotides matching TRBD2. Germline V gene sequence: CDR1 SGHRS, CDR2 YFSETQ. CDR3 length equals 20 residues. The V segment lost 1 base and the J segment 5 bases; nucleotides outside the gene matches: 21. DNA for the CDR3: TGCGCCAGCAGCTTGAGAACTAGTGGGGGGGGTAGGGTCGCGGACAATGAGCAGTTCTTC. This codes for CASSLRTSGGGRVADNEQFF.

In its sample, this clonotype was seen a few times. This chain joins TRBV5-1 and TRBJ1-4; 8 nucleotides line up with TRBD1. V shed 6 bases, J shed 8 bases, and the junction held 9 bases outside the gene matches. Germline CDR1 is SGHRS and CDR2 is YFSETQ. The CDR3 contains 14 residues. The CDR3, as DNA: TGCGCCAGCACCCATCAGGGGGCCGGGGAAAAACTGTTTTTT. Protein sequence: CASTHQGAGEKLFF.

With respect to this clonotype: The junction does not match germline at one end; this may be a read error. The chain recombines TRBV24-1 with TRBJ1-2; the D gene is possibly TRBD1 (6 bases). Germline CDR1 and CDR2: KGHDR and SFDVKD. CDR3 size: 15 residues. The CDR3 DNA sequence: TGTACCACCAGTGGCGCAGGGGAGAGTACCTATGGCTACACCTTC. It yields the protein CTTSGAGESTYGYTF.

Remarks on this clonotype: Just one base apart from a much larger clone, this may be a read error. The genes are TRBV5-8 and TRBJ1-1; unclear D gene. CDR1 SGHTS and CDR2 YDEGEE come from the germline V gene. This CDR3 comprises 12 residues. DNA of the CDR3: TGTGCCAGCAACTTGGTCCAGACTGAAGCTTTCTTT. It encodes CASNLVQTEAFF. Full variable domain (rest looked up from reference TRBV5-8 and TRBJ1-1): EAGVTQSPTHLIKTRGQQATLRCSPISGHTSVYWYQQALGLGLQFLLWYDEGEERNRGNFPPRFSGRQFPNYSSELNVNALELEDSALYLCASNLVQTEAFFGQGTRLTVV.

Details on this clonotype: Germline and junction disagree at one end, which may indicate a read error. The chain has TRBV11-3 and TRBJ2-5, with D perhaps matching TRBD1 (6 bases). Germline lookup yields CDR1 SGHNT and CDR2 YENEEA. The CDR3 length is 14 residues. CDR3 sequence: CACSKTDREETRYF. The CDR3 bases are TGTGCCTGCAGCAAAACGGACAGAGAAGAGACCCGGTACTTC.

The chain combines TRBV6-1 with TRBJ1-1, with TRBD1 as a possible D gene (5 bases). This CDR3 region has 15 residues. V dropped 6 bases and J dropped 5 bases, with 19 bases sitting between them. Germline V gene lookup returns CDR1 MNHNS and CDR2 SASEGT. CDR3 loop: CASSDGPGAVTEAFF. The CDR3 DNA sequence: TGTGCCAGCAGCGATGGGCCTGGGGCCGTAACTGAAGCTTTCTTT.

Points on this clonotype: A read error is likely, as this CDR3 ends without the conserved phenylalanine or tryptophan. The chain combines TRBV11-3 with TRBJ2-1, with 8 positions matching TRBD2. V trimming: 0 bases; J trimming: 7 bases; junction bases outside the gene matches: 11. Germline loops: CDR1 SGHNT, CDR2 YENEEA. This CDR3 contains 17 residues. CDR3 region: CASSLDRLARVGNEQFI. CDR3 DNA sequence: TGTGCCAGCAGCTTAGATCGACTAGCGAGAGTAGGTAATGAGCAGTTCATA.

The table lists this clonotype with many counts. V is TRBV20-1 and J is TRBJ2-7; possibly TRBD1 or TRBD2 for D (5 bases each). V was pared by 1 base and J by 7 bases, with 20 bases between. From germline, CDR1 is DFQATT and CDR2 SNEGSKA (reference sequence). This CDR3 spans 15 amino acids. CDR3 DNA: TGCAGTGCTAGAGCCTCCGGGACCCACCCTGGGGAGCAGTACTTC. Translating it yields CSARASGTHPGEQYF.

Points on this clonotype: At one boundary the junction diverges from the germline segment, which might be a read error. The chain has TRBV24-1 and TRBJ2-1; no definite D call. This CDR3 is 15 amino acids long. From germline, CDR1 is KGHDR and CDR2 SFDVKD. CDR3 residues: CATSNPGVEYNEQLF. The CDR3 bases are TGCGCCACCAGCAACCCTGGGGTCGAATACAATGAGCAGTTATTC.

A note on this clonotype: A read error may account for a junction end that differs from germline. The chain joins TRBV11-2 to TRBJ1-1, with no clear D. The CDR3 runs 13 residues. From germline, CDR1 is SGHAT and CDR2 FQNNGV. The CDR3 region has the DNA TGTGCCAGCAGCTTGCAAGGAGGTTGTGAAGCTTTATTT. This gives the protein CASSLQGGCEALF.

Comments on this clonotype: Mismatch with germline at one junction end may stem from a read error. The rearrangement links TRBV11-2 to TRBJ1-1; D not certain. The CDR3 spans 14 residues. CDR1 SGHAT and CDR2 FQNNGV come from the germline V gene. Here the CDR3 reads CASGLVGRSTETFF. In DNA, the CDR3 is TGTGCCAGCGGCTTAGTCGGGAGAAGCACTGAAACTTTCTTT.